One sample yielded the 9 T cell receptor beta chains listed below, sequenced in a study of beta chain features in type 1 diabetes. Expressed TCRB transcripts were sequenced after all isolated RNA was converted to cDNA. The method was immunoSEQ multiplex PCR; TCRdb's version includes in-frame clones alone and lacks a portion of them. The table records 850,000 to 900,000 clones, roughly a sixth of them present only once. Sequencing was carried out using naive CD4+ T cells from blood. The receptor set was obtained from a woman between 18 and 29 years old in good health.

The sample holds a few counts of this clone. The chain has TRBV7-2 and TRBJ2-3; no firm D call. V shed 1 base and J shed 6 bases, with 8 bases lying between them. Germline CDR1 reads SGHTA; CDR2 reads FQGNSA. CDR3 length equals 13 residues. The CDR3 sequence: CASSLGSLDTQYF. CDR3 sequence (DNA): TGTGCCAGCAGCTTAGGTTCCTTGGATACGCAGTATTTT.

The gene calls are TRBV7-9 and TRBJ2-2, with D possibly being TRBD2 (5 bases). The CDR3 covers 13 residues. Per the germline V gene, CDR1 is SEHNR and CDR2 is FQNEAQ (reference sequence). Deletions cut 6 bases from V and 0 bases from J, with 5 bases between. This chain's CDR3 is CASRGANTGELFF. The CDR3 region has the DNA TGTGCCAGCAGGGGAGCGAACACCGGGGAGCTGTTTTTT.

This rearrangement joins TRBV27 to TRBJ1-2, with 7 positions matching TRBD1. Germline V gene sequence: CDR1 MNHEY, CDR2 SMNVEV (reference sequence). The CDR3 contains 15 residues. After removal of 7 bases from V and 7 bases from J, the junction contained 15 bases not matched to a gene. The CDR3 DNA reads TGTGCCAGCACCCCTTTGAAGGGGGCGTCTCGTGGCTACACCTTC. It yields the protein CASTPLKGASRGYTF.

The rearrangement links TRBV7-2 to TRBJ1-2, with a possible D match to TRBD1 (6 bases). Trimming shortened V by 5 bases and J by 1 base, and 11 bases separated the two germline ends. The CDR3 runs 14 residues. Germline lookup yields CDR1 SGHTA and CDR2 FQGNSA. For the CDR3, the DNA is TGTGCCAGCAGCCGGAACAGGGTTAACTATGGCTACACCTTC. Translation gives CASSRNRVNYGYTF. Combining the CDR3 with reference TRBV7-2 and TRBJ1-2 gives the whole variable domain GAGVSQSPSNKVTEKGKDVELRCDPISGHTALYWYRQSLGQGLEFLIYFQGNSAPDKSGLPSDRFSAERTGGSVSTLTIQRTQQEDSAVYLCASSRNRVNYGYTFGSGTRLTVV.

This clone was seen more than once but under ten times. The CDR3 DNA reads as TGCAGCGTTGACCCCAGGGGTGACACTGAAGCTTTCTTT. Its translation is CSVDPRGDTEAFF. The V gene is TRBV29-1, the J gene TRBJ1-1; D is perhaps TRBD1 (6 bases). Trimming cost V 3 bases and J 3 bases, with 11 bases left between them. The CDR3 contains 13 residues. Germline CDR1 SQVTM, CDR2 ANQGSEA.

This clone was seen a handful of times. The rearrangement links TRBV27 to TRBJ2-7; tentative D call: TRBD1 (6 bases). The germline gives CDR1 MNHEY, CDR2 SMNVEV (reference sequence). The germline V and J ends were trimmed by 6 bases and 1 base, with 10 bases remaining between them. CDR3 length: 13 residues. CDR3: CASSEDRSYEQYF. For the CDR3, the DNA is TGTGCCAGCAGCGAGGACAGATCCTACGAGCAGTACTTC.

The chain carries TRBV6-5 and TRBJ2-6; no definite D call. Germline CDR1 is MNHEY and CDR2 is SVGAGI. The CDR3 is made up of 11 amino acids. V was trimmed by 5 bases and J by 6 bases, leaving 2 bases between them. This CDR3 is CASSAANVLTF. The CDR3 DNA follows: TGTGCCAGCAGTGCGGCCAACGTCCTGACTTTC.

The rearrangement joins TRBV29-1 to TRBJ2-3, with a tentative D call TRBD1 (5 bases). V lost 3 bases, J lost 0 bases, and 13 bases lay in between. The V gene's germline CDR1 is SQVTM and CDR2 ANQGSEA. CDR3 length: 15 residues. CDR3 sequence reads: CSVELQGYSTDTQYF. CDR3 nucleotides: TGCAGCGTTGAGTTGCAGGGTTATAGCACAGATACGCAGTATTTT.

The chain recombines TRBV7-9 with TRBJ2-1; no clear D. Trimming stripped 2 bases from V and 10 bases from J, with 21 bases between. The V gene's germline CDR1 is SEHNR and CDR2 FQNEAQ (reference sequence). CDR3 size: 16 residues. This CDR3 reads CASSLSPGVTSREQFF. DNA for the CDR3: TGTGCCAGCAGCTTATCCCCTGGAGTTACCTCAAGAGAGCAGTTCTTC.